The clone carrying this TCR beta chain was detected only a few times. Its ends do not fully match the called genes, so a read error is possible. The sample belongs to a study of sequential checkpoint blockade in melanoma. Study summary: Randomization was 1:1 between first-line nivolumab→ipilimumab and ipilimumab→nivolumab. Each arm's sequence ended with maintenance nivolumab.

The treatment: randomized to nivolumab then ipilimumab (arm A) or the reverse (arm B). No patient had prior DNA-damaging chemotherapy. Live CD3+CD8+ CD19− CD56− cells were sorted from PBMCs. This CDR3 region has 15 residues. Germline V gene data show CDR1 as ENHRY and CDR2 as SYGVKD. The method was immunoSEQ multiplex PCR; TCRdb's version includes in-frame clones alone and lacks a portion of them. The data hold 10,000 or so clones, with around 78% observed a single time. The sequence came from a human donor with melanoma. The sequences come from CD8+ T cells sorted from blood (inferred from file names), collected from a patient given nivolumab and ipilimumab in sequence. J is TRBJ1-2 and V is TRBV10-3; the match to TRBD1 covers 8 bases. CDR3 bases: TGTGCCAGCAGTGAAGGAGGGCAGGGGGCAGAAGGCTACACCTTC. Residues: CASSEGGQGAEGYTF.